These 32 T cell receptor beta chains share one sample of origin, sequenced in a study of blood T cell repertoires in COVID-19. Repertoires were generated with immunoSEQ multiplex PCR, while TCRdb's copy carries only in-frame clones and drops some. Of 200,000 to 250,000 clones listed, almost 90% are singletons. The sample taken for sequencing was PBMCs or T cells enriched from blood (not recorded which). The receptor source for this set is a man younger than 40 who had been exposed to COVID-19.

This CDR3 reads CASRVNSLAKNIQYF. For the CDR3, the DNA is TGTGCCAGCAGGGTAAACAGTCTAGCCAAAAACATTCAGTACTTC. The chain recombines TRBV2 with TRBJ2-4; unclear D gene. Germline V CDR1 and CDR2: SNHLY, FYNNEI. V was clipped by 6 bases and J by 0 bases, with 12 bases between them. CDR3 length equals 15 residues.

The CDR3 sequence is CASSIEVEKQFF. The CDR3 DNA follows: TGTGCCAGTAGTATTGAGGTGGAAAAGCAGTTCTTC. This chain uses TRBV19 with TRBJ2-1; no firm D call. This CDR3 comprises 12 residues. In germline, CDR1 is LNHDA, CDR2 SQIVND (reference sequence). Trimming pared 3 bases from V and 11 bases from J, leaving 11 bases between.

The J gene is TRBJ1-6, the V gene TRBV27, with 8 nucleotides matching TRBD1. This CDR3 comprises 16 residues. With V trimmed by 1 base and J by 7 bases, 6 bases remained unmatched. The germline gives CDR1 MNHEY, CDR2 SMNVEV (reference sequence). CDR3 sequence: CASSLWGTGYNSPLHF. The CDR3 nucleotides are TGTGCCAGCAGTTTATGGGGGACAGGCTACAATTCACCCCTCCACTTT.

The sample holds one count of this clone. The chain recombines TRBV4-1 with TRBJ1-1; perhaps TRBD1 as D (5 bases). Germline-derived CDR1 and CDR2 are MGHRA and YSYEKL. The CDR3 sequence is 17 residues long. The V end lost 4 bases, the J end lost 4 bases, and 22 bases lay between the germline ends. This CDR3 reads CASSPHTFGGRSTEAFF. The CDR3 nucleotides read TGCGCCAGCAGCCCTCACACGTTCGGGGGGAGGTCCACTGAAGCTTTCTTT.

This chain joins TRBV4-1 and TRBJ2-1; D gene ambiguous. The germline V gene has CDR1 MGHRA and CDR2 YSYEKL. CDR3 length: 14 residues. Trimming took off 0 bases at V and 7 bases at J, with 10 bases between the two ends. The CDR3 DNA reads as TGCGCCAGCAGCCAAGATACCTACGGGAATGAGCAGTTCTTC. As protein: CASSQDTYGNEQFF.

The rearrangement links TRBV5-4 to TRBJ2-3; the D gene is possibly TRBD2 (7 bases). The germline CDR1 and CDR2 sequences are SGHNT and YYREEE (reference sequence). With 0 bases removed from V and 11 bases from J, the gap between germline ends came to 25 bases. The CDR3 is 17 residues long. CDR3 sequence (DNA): TGTGCCAGCAGCTTGGATGTTGGGTCGGGGGGCCCGGCGGGGCAGTATTTT. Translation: CASSLDVGSGGPAGQYF.

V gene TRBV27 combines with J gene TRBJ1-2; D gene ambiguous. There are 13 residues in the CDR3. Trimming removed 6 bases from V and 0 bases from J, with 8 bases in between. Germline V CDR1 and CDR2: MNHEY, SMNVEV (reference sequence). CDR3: CASSTRSNYGYTF. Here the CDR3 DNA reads TGTGCCAGCAGCACTCGATCTAACTATGGCTACACCTTC.

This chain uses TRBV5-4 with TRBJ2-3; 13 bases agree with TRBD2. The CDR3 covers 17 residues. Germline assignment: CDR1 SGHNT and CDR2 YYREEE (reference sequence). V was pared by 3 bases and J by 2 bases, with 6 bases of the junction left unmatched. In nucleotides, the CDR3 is TGTGCCAGCAGCTACAGACTAGCGGGGGGAAACACAGATACGCAGTATTTT. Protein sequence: CASSYRLAGGNTDTQYF.

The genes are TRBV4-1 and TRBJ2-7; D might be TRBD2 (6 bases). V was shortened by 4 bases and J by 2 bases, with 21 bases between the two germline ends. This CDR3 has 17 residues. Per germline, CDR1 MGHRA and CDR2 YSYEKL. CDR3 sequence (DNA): TGCGCCAGCAGCCGCATGCATCTGGCGGGGAGAGCCTACGAGCAGTACTTC. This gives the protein CASSRMHLAGRAYEQYF.

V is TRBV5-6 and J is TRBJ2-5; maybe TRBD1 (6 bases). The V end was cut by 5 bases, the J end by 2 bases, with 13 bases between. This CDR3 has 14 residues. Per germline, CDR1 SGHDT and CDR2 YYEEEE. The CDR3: CASRRRTAQETQYF. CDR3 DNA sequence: TGTGCCAGCAGGCGTCGGACAGCTCAAGAGACCCAGTACTTC.

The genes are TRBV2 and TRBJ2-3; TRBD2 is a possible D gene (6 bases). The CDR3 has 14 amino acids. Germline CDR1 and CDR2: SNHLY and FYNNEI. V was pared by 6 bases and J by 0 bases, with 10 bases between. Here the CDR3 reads CASSLAQSTDTQYF. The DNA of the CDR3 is TGTGCCAGCAGCCTAGCGCAAAGCACAGATACGCAGTATTTT.

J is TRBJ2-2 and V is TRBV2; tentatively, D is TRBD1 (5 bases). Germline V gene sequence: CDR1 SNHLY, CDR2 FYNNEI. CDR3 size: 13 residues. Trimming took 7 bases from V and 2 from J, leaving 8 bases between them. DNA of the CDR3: TGTGCCAGCACGGACAAAAACACCGGGGAGCTGTTTTTT. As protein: CASTDKNTGELFF.

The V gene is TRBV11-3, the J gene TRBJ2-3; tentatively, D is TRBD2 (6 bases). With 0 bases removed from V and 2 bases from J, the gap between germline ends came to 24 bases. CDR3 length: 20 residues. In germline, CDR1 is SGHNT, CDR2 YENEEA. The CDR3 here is CASSLDRLSVRAGHTDTQYF. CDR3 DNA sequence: TGTGCCAGCAGCTTAGACCGCCTTTCTGTTAGAGCGGGCCACACAGATACGCAGTATTTT.

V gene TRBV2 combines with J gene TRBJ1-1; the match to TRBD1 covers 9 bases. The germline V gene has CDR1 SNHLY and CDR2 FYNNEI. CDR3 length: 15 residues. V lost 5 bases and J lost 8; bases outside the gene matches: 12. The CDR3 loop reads CASSYRSTGGWEAFF. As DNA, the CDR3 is TGTGCCAGCAGTTACCGGAGTACAGGGGGCTGGGAAGCTTTCTTT.

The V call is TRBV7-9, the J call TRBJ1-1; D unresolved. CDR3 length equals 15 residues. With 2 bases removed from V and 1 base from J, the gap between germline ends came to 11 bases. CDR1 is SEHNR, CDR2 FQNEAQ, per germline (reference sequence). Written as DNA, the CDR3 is TGTGCCAGCAGCTTATCGGTGGGCGCGAACACTGAAGCTTTCTTT. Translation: CASSLSVGANTEAFF.

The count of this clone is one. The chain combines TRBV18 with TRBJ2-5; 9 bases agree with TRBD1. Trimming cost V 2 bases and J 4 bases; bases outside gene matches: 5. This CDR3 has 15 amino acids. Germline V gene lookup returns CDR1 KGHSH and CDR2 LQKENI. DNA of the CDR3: TGTGCCAGCTCACCATCTTACAGGGGGCCAGAGACCCAGTACTTC. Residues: CASSPSYRGPETQYF.

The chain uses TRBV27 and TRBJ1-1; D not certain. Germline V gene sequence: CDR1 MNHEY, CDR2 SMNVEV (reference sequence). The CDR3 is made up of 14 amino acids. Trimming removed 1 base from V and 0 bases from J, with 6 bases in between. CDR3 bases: TGTGCCAGCAGTTTATTCCCAATGAACACTGAAGCTTTCTTT. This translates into CASSLFPMNTEAFF.

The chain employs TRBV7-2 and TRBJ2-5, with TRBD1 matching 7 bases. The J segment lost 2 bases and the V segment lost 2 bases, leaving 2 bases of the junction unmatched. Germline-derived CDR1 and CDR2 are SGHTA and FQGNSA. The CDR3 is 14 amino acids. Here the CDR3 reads CASSLTTGQETQYF. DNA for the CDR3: TGTGCCAGCAGCTTAACGACAGGGCAAGAGACCCAGTACTTC. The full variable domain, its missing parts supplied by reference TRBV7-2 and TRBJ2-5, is GAGVSQSPSNKVTEKGKDVELRCDPISGHTALYWYRQSLGQGLEFLIYFQGNSAPDKSGLPSDRFSAERTGGSVSTLTIQRTQQEDSAVYLCASSLTTGQETQYFGPGTRLLVL.

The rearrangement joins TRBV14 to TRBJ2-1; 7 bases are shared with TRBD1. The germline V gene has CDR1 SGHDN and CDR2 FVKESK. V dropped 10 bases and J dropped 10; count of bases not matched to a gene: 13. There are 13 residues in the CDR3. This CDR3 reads CATKKSRDREQFF. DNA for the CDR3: TGTGCCACCAAAAAGTCCCGGGACAGAGAGCAGTTCTTC.

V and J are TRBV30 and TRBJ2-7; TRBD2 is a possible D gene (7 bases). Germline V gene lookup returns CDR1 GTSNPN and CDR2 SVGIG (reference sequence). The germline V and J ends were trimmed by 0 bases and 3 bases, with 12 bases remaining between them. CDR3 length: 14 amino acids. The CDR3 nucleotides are TGTGCCTGGAGTGTTGGCGGGGGCAGCTACGAGCAGTACTTC. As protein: CAWSVGGGSYEQYF.

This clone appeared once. The CDR3 here is CASSRASNGGKEKLFF. The CDR3, as DNA: TGTGCCAGCAGCCGCGCCTCCAACGGGGGAAAGGAAAAACTGTTTTTT. J is TRBJ1-4 and V is TRBV5-5, with D possibly matching TRBD1 (5 bases). Germline V CDR1 and CDR2: SGHKS, YYEKEE (reference sequence). The CDR3 loop spans 16 amino acids. The ends were cut back, 4 bases at V and 8 bases at J, with 21 bases in the middle.

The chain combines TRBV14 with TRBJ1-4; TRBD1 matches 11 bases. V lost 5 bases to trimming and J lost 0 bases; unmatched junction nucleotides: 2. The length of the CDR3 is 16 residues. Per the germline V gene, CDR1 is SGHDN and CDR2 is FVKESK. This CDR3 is CASSKGQGATNEKLFF. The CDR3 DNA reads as TGTGCCAGCAGCAAGGGACAGGGGGCAACTAATGAAAAACTGTTTTTT.

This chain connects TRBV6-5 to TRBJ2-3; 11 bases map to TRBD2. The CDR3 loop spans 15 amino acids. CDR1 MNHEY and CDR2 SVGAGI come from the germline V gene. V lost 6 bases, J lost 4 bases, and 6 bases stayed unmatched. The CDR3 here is CASSLAGGRADTQYF. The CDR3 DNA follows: TGTGCCAGCAGCTTAGCGGGGGGGCGGGCAGATACGCAGTATTTT.

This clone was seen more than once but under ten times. CDR3 bases: TGTGCCAGTAGTCCAAACGGGATCTATGGAAACACCATATATTTT. Translating gives CASSPNGIYGNTIYF. This rearrangement joins TRBV19 to TRBJ1-3; no firm D call. CDR1 and CDR2 from the germline V gene are LNHDA and SQIVND (reference sequence). CDR3 length equals 15 residues. V lost 5 bases to trimming and J lost 3 bases, with 14 bases between them. Supplemented by reference TRBV19 and TRBJ1-3, the full variable domain reads DGGITQSPKYLFRKEGQNVTLSCEQNLNHDAMYWYRQDPGQGLRLIYYSQIVNDFQKGDIAEGYSVSREKKESFPLTVTSAQKNPTAFYLCASSPNGIYGNTIYFGEGSWLTVV.

CDR3 nucleotide sequence: TGTGCCAGCAGCCGGAGCGGGGGGGAGGTTGGGGCCAACGTCCTGACTTTC. Its protein is CASSRSGGEVGANVLTF. The chain has TRBV4-2 and TRBJ2-6; 10 positions match TRBD2. V gave up 4 bases and J gave up 3 bases; unmatched junction bases: 6. There are 17 residues in the CDR3. Germline V lookup: CDR1 LGHNA, CDR2 YNFKEQ.

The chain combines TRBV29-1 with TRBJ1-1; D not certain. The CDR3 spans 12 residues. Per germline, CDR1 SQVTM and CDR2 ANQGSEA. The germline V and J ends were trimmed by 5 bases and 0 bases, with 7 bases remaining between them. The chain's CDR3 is CSVPPVNTEAFF. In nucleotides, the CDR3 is TGCAGCGTTCCCCCCGTGAACACTGAAGCTTTCTTT.

The CDR3 DNA sequence: TGTGCCAGCAGCCCCCGGGTCCAAGAGACCCAGTACTTC. The encoded protein is CASSPRVQETQYF. This rearrangement joins TRBV7-2 to TRBJ2-5; D is unclear. Per the germline V gene, CDR1 is SGHTA and CDR2 is FQGNSA. Trimming shortened V by 5 bases and J by 1 base, and 8 bases separated the two germline ends. The CDR3 contains 13 residues.

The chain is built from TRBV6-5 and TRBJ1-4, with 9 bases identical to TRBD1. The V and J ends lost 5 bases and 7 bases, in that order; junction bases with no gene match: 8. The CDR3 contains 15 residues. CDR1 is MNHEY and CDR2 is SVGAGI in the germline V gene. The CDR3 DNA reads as TGTGCCAGCAGTCAGGACAGGGGCCGGAGTGAAAAACTGTTTTTT. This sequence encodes CASSQDRGRSEKLFF.

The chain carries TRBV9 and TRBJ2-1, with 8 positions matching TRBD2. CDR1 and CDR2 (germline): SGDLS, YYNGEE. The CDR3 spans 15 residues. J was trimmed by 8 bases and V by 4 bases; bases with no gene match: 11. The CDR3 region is CASSSQGAGGHEQFF. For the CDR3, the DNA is TGTGCCAGCAGCTCACAAGGGGCGGGGGGTCATGAGCAGTTCTTC.

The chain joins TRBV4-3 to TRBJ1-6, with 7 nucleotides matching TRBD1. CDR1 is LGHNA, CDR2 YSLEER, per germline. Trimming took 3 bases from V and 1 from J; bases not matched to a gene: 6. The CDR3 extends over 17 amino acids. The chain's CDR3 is CASSHGQEESYNSPLHF. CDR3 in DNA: TGCGCCAGCAGCCACGGACAGGAAGAATCCTATAATTCACCCCTCCACTTT.

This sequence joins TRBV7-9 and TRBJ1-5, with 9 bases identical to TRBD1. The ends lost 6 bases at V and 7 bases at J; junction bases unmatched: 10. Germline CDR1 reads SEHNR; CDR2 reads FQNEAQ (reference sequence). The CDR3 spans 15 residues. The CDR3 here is CASSSLDRGGQPQHF. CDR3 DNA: TGTGCCAGCAGTTCCCTCGACAGGGGGGGACAGCCCCAGCATTTT.

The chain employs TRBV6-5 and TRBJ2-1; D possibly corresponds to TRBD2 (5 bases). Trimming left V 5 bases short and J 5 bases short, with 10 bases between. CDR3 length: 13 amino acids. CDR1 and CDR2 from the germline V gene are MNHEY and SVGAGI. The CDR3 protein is CASSLLANNEQFF. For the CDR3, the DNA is TGTGCCAGCAGTCTGCTAGCCAACAATGAGCAGTTCTTC.